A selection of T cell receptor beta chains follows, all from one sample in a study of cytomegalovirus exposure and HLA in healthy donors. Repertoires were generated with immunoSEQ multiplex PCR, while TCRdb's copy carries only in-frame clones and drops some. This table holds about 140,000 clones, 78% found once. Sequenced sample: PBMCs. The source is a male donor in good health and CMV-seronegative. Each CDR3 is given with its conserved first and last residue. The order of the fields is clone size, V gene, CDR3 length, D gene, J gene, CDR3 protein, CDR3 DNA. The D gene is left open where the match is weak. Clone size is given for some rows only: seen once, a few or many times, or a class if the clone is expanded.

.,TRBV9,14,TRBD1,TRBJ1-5,CASSEGTGNQPQHF,TGTGCCAGCAGCGAGGGGACAGGCAATCAGCCCCAGCATTTT
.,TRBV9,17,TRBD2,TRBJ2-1,CASSPTGTSGLYNEQFF,TGTGCCAGCAGCCCAACCGGGACTAGCGGGCTCTACAATGAGCAGTTCTTC
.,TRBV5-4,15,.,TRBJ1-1,CASRSPEGQNTEAFF,TGTGCCAGCAGGAGCCCTGAGGGACAGAACACTGAAGCTTTCTTT
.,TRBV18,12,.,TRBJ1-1,CASSPWQTEAFF,TGTGCCAGCTCACCATGGCAGACTGAAGCTTTCTTT
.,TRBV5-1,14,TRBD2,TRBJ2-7,CASSSGTSGGEQYF,TGCGCCAGCAGCTCGGGGACTAGCGGGGGGGAGCAGTACTTC
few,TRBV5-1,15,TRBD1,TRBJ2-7,CASSLEDGQGYEQYF,TGCGCCAGCAGCTTGGAGGATGGACAGGGGTACGAGCAGTACTTC
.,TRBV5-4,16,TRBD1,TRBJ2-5,CASTNGQGADQETQYF,TGTGCCAGCACCAATGGGCAGGGGGCTGACCAAGAGACCCAGTACTTC
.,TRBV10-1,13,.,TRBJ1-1,CASSTGLNTEAFF,TGCGCCAGCAGTACAGGGTTAAACACTGAAGCTTTCTTT
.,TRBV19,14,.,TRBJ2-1,CASSIGSSYNEQFF,TGTGCCAGTAGTATAGGTTCTTCCTACAATGAGCAGTTCTTC
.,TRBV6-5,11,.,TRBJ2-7,CASGWSYEQYF,TGTGCCAGCGGCTGGTCCTACGAGCAGTACTTC
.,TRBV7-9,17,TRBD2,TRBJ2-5,CASSLRRLAGGPGTQYF,TGTGCCAGCAGCTTACGCCGACTAGCGGGAGGGCCGGGGACCCAGTACTTC
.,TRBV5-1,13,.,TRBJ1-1,CASSPRVPYEAFF,TGCGCCAGCAGCCCCCGCGTGCCCTATGAAGCTTTCTTT
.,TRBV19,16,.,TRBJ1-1,CASSIDLEVSDTEAFF,TGTGCCAGTAGTATAGATCTTGAGGTATCAGACACTGAAGCTTTCTTT
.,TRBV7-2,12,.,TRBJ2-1,CASSIDRNEQFF,TGTGCCAGCAGCATAGACAGGAATGAGCAGTTCTTC
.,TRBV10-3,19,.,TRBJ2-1,CAISDPADDRGYSYNEQFF,TGTGCCATCAGTGACCCTGCTGACGATAGGGGGTACTCCTACAATGAGCAGTTCTTC
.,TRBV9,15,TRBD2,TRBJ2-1,CASSVAASGYNEQFF,TGTGCCAGCAGCGTAGCGGCTAGCGGGTACAATGAGCAGTTCTTC
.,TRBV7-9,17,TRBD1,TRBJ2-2,CASSSTRVDRGAGELFF,TGTGCCAGCAGCTCCACCCGGGTTGACAGGGGGGCCGGGGAGCTGTTTTTT
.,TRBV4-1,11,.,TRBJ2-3,CASSRADTQYF,TGCGCCAGCAGCCGAGCTGATACGCAGTATTTT
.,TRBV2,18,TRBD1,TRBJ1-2,CASSDRLVDRTSNYGYTF,TGTGCCAGCAGTGACCGCCTCGTGGACAGGACTTCTAACTATGGCTACACCTTC
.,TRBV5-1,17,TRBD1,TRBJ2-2,CASSPGQSGPNTGELFF,TGCGCCAGCAGCCCGGGACAGTCCGGGCCGAACACCGGGGAGCTGTTTTTT
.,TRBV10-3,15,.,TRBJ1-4,CAISSKQGLDEKLFF,TGTGCCATCAGTAGCAAACAGGGTCTAGATGAAAAACTGTTTTTT
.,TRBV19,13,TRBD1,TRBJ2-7,CASRLRGSDEQYF,TGTGCCAGTAGGCTCAGGGGGTCCGACGAGCAGTACTTC
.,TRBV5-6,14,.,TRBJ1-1,CASSLEQAITEAFF,TGTGCCAGCAGCTTGGAGCAGGCAATCACTGAAGCTTTCTTT
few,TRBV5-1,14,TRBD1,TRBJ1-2,CASSLGQGQAGYTF,TGCGCCAGCAGCTTAGGACAGGGACAGGCTGGCTACACCTTC
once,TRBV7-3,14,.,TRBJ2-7,CASSSYAGAGEQYF,TGTGCCAGCAGCTCCTATGCAGGGGCCGGAGAGCAGTACTTC
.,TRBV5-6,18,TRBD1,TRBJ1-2,CASSLAGTGGGSNYGYTF,TGTGCCAGCAGCTTGGCCGGGACAGGGGGGGGTTCTAACTATGGCTACACCTTC
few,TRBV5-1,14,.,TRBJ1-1,CASSLYRPNTEAFF,TGCGCCAGCAGCTTATACAGGCCGAACACTGAAGCTTTCTTT
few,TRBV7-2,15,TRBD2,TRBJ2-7,CASSLEFGRSYEQYF,TGTGCCAGCAGCTTAGAGTTCGGGAGGAGCTACGAGCAGTACTTC
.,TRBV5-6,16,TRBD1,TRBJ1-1,CASSRRQGRGGTEAFF,TGTGCCAGCAGCCGGCGACAGGGGCGGGGCGGCACTGAAGCTTTCTTT
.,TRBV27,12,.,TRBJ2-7,CASSLQGSEQYF,TGTGCCAGCAGTTTACAGGGATCCGAGCAGTACTTC
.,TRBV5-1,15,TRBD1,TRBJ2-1,CASSFDRASYNEQFF,TGCGCCAGCAGCTTTGACAGGGCCTCCTACAATGAGCAGTTCTTC
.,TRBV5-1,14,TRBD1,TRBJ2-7,CASSLKGQYYEQYF,TGCGCCAGCAGCTTGAAGGGACAGTACTACGAGCAGTACTTC
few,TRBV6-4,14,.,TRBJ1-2,CASSERTDTSGYTF,TGTGCCAGCAGTGAAAGGACAGACACGAGCGGCTACACCTTC
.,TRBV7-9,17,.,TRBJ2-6,CASPLRQGSSGANVLTF,TGTGCCAGCCCATTAAGGCAGGGAAGCTCTGGGGCCAACGTCCTGACTTTC
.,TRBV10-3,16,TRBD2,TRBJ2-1,CAISEPRLAVYNEQFF,TGTGCCATCAGCGAACCAAGACTAGCGGTATACAATGAGCAGTTCTTC
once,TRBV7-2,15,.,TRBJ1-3,CASSSQSRGWDTIYF,TGTGCCAGCAGCTCGCAGTCCCGGGGTTGGGACACCATATATTTT
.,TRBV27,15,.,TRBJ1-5,CASSSLGGLNQPQHF,TGTGCCAGCAGTTCCCTAGGGGGTCTCAATCAGCCCCAGCATTTT
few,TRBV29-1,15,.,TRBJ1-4,CSVEDRGSRNEKLFF,TGCAGCGTTGAAGATCGGGGAAGCCGTAATGAAAAACTGTTTTTT
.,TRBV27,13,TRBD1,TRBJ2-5,CASSSTRQGSLYF,TGTGCCAGCAGTTCCACCCGACAGGGGTCCTTGTACTTC
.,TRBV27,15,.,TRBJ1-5,CASSSFRGSNQPQHF,TGTGCCAGCAGTTCCTTTAGGGGTAGCAATCAGCCCCAGCATTTT
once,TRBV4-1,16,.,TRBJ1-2,CASSQGWRGRNYGYPF,TGCGCCAGCAGCCAAGGTTGGAGGGGACGCAACTATGGCTACCCCTTC
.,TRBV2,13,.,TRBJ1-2,CASVTGTGYGYTF,TGTGCCAGCGTAACAGGGACGGGCTATGGCTACACCTTC
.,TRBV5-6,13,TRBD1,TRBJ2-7,CASSKGQGYEQYF,TGTGCCAGCAGCAAAGGACAGGGCTACGAGCAGTACTTC
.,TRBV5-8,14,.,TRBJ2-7,CASSLGGSSYEQYF,TGTGCCAGCAGCTTGGGAGGCTCGTCCTACGAGCAGTACTTC
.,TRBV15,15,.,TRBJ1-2,CATSRERIVGYGYTF,TGTGCCACCAGCAGAGAGAGGATCGTCGGGTATGGCTACACCTTC
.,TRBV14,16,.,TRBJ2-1,CASSPPEDSPSGEQFF,TGTGCCAGCAGTCCGCCCGAGGACTCGCCATCTGGTGAGCAGTTCTTC
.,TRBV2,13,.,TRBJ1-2,CASSEVGGYGYTF,TGTGCCAGCAGTGAGGTCGGCGGCTATGGCTACACCTTC
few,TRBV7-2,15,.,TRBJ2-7,CASSFGGARSYEQYF,TGTGCCAGCAGCTTCGGTGGGGCCCGCTCCTACGAGCAGTACTTC
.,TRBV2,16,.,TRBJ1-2,CASGPGGRAGSYGYTF,TGTGCCAGCGGGCCGGGGGGACGTGCAGGGAGCTATGGCTACACCTTC
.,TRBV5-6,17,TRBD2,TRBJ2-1,CASSLVVLAGAGNEQFF,TGTGCCAGCAGCTTGGTCGTCCTAGCGGGAGCTGGCAATGAGCAGTTCTTC
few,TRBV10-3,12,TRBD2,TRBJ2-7,CAISRGGYEQYF,TGTGCCATCTCCCGGGGGGGCTACGAGCAGTACTTC
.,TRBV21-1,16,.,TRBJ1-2,CASSNLTGIANYGYTF,TGTGCCAGCAGCAACCTAACAGGGATAGCTAACTATGGCTACACCTTC